This TCR beta chain was captured by sequencing in a study of cytomegalovirus exposure and HLA in healthy donors (dated by TCRdb to 2015 to 2018). For context, the study as a whole: According to an earlier analysis of around 600 of the donors, roughly 180 million T cells yielded over 90 million unique TCR beta sequences and approximately 280 Gb of sequence data. Roughly 300 gigabases of sequencing data and some 85 million unique TCR sequences were included in an early release covering 550 to 650 HLA-typed donors. Among the approximately 400 genotyped donors, around 81% belonged to the genetic ancestry cluster associated with self-reported Caucasian donors. The study aimed to test whether signatures of past pathogen exposure could be identified by cataloging public T cell receptors. Using immunosequencing, the study profiled T cell repertoires from approximately 700 subjects and related those repertoires to cytomegalovirus serostatus. A separate validation cohort of roughly 130 different subjects was used in addition to the roughly 670-subject first cohort. To predict cytomegalovirus infection status, the study combined high-throughput TCR immunosequencing, statistical association of individual TCRs with disease status, and machine learning. A later analysis re-examined previously published TCR beta repertoires from more than 650 donors and added high-resolution HLA genotyping to investigate patterns of TCR occurrence. In the later analysis, no new phenotypic data were used to find candidate immune exposures; instead, reliance was placed on TCR beta sequences and their occurrence across donors. An earlier analysis of 587 of the donors used high-throughput TCR beta sequencing to judge whether each TCR beta V gene segment behaved as functional or pseudogenic. Donor age, sex, ethnicity and CMV serostatus were collected together with the repertoire data. In a later genetic analysis, genome-wide SNP genotypes for about 60% of the 666 donors were used, and that subset was treated as a discovery cohort. Every discovery cohort repertoire had been produced on one sequencing platform. Both class I and class II loci were covered by HLA typing, at four-digit resolution. The number of donors typed differed by locus, with roughly 620-640 for A, B, C, DRB1 and DQB1, more than 500 for DQA1, approximately 570 for DPA1, and around 460 for DPB1. Roughly 5 DR-DQ haplotypes were handled as single units for association and clustering because linkage in the cohort was strong. On average, around 240,000 unique TCR beta nucleotide sequences were sequenced per donor among about 400 genotyped donors of the cohort, with 15% to 20% of those sequences being non-productive.

The study at large found these results: The authors suggested that the approach could potentially be extended to other disease states and immunological phenotypes. In a later analysis, the rate of TCR association differed among HLA loci, with DRB1 alleles having the most associated TCRs and HLA-C alleles having the fewest. Linkage disequilibrium might explain the correlated functional status among segregating V segments, but an unknown experimental factor could not be ruled out. In both the original and validation cohorts, the classifier was reported to diagnose cytomegalovirus status with high specificity and sensitivity. Presence/absence analyses assumed roughly uniform sequencing depth across donors, an assumption that may not hold. The study listed 164 TCR beta chains as associated with cytomegalovirus. In a later analysis, some 17,000 TCR beta sequences were associated with specific HLA alleles at a false discovery rate of 0.05. Some IMGT-functional V segments, including TRBV6-2 and TRBV6-3, could not be told apart with the 87-base-pair reads, so those segments were excluded. Compared with equally common non-associated chains, HLA-associated TCR beta chains in a later analysis were more clonally expanded and had lower generation probabilities. Compared with the approximately 670-donor mean, donors in an Asian-associated ancestry cluster had fewer N-insertions in productive TCRs, according to a later genetic analysis. In vitro tests confirmed that a few of the cytomegalovirus-associated TCR beta chains recognize cytomegalovirus antigens. Broadly in line with IMGT annotations, most TCR beta V segments showed up in productive rearrangements about 87% or about 30% of the time in an earlier analysis of around 600 of the donors. A cluster of highly shared sequence variants was judged likely to be a technical artifact of the sequencing pipeline. Assigning TCR associations to individual alleles was difficult when HLA alleles, especially DR and DQ, strongly co-occurred. Most TCR sequences were seen in very few donors, while some public TCRs were found in many individuals. A later analysis found that most CMV-associated TCR beta chains appeared HLA-restricted, with HLA associations seemingly driven largely by CMV exposure. Several of the top co-occurrence clusters appeared to be linked to parvovirus B19, influenza, CMV and Epstein-Barr virus, according to a later analysis. Seventeen rarely observed V segments, including chromosome 9 orphons, were excluded from the earlier analysis of just under 600 of the donors because counts were too low. Immune exposure information for the cohort was limited to CMV serostatus. A further reported finding was that TCR beta sequences accurately predicted the HLA-A and HLA-B alleles for most subjects in the first cohort. Because some donors lacked HLA typing at each locus, the association tests relied only on the typed subset. In this cohort, only TCR beta chains were sequenced, and detectable features were limited by the absence of alpha or paired-chain data. An association between a missense DCLRE1C variant and V-gene and J-gene trimming of TCR beta chains was found in a later genetic analysis and replicated in an independent cohort.

Notes on this clone: This clone's antigen is unknown. No base qualities exist here, and no much larger clone lies one base off it.

To prepare the library, the immunoSEQ multiplex PCR assay was applied. A mixture of 60 forward primers for TCR Vbeta segments and 13 reverse primers for TCR Jbeta segments was used in the multiplex PCR. The CDR3 region of rearranged TCR beta genes was amplified from genomic DNA by a multiplex PCR assay. The amplified TCR beta libraries were sequenced on the Illumina HiSeq System as 87-base-pair reads. In the authors' own workflow: In a later analysis, tens of millions of unique TCR beta chains were counted across the 666 repertoires, and about 9.9 million of these chains were shared by at least two donors. A nearest-neighbor algorithm error-corrected the raw reads and collapsed the reads into unique sequences, merging closely related sequences to remove PCR and sequencing errors. CDR3 sequences were aligned to IMGT reference sequences to assign V, D and J gene segments. For a sequence to be retained, a match of at least six nucleotides was required to both a V gene segment and a J gene segment. Rearrangements were called productive when the CDR3 lacked stop codons and stayed in frame with V and J; all others were non-productive. CDR3 was defined according to IMGT convention as the region running from the second conserved V-encoded cysteine to the conserved J-encoded phenylalanine. The earlier analysis of 587 of the donors excluded sequences that lacked an unambiguous match to a single V gene segment. In an earlier analysis of 500 to 750 of the donors, V segments were called functional above 56.7% productive rearrangements and were called segregating when the between-donor standard deviation exceeded 5%. A statistical classification framework was built for diagnosing cytomegalovirus status from the catalog of TCR beta chain sequences. A later analysis assigned V and J genes by comparing TCR nucleotide sequences with IMGT/GENE-DB human TR gene sequences. The TCRdist pipeline was used in a later analysis to assign CDR3 sequences and most-parsimonious VDJ recombination scenarios. A later analysis defined each TCR beta chain by its CDR3 amino acid sequence plus V-gene family, and excluded reads lacking a unique V-gene family. A later analysis removed 500 to 650 highly shared, low-generation-probability nucleotide sequences to deal with suspected cross-contamination and a sequencing artifact. In a later analysis, a clonal expansion index was calculated for each public chain from normalized within-repertoire ranks of inferred template counts. In a later analysis, generation probabilities were computed with a VDJ recombination model fitted to out-of-frame rearrangements, and the resulting probabilities were checked against IGoR. In a later analysis, TCR-TCR, TCR-HLA and TCR-CMV co-occurrence was scored with hypergeometric tests, and a repertoire-size bias correction was applied to TCR pairs. False discovery rates were estimated in a later analysis by permuting HLA or CMV assignments 20 times. In a later analysis, co-occurring TCRs were grouped using DBSCAN, and TCRdist sequence similarity was added for clustering within HLA-allele-positive subsets. Repertoires with fewer than 30,000 or more than 120,000 public chains, plus five repertoires with anomalous nucleotide sharing, were excluded from co-occurrence clustering. Drawn from immuneACCESS, this table holds only the in-frame rearrangements with V and J called that TCRdb kept. Clones are partly lost; checked studies trace under half to an unresolved V gene and leave the rest unexplained. V and J calls and clone size are as listed in that table; D and trimming were resolved from the DNA. Within this sample are 140,000 to 150,000 clones, with roughly 80% of them counted one time only. Roughly 4.8% of the sample is in the top ten clones.

The cohort consisted of hundreds of healthy bone marrow donors. At the time of sampling, all cohort members were nominally healthy, though unrecorded immune exposures were likely present. The donor was CMV seronegative and belonged to the group of more than 300 seronegative cohort members. Every donor gave a peripheral blood sample, and the peripheral blood mononuclear cells from that sample were used for TCR beta sequencing. Genomic DNA was extracted from the blood cell samples with the Qiagen DNeasy Blood Extraction Kit. CDR3 length: 14 amino acids, cysteine to phenylalanine. Here the CDR3 DNA is all that survives: 42 bases in frame from base 1. CDR1 LNHDA and CDR2 SQIVND are derived from the germline V gene (reference sequence). Here V drops 5 bases and J drops 4 bases, and the junction holds 4 bases not matched to any gene.

Sequenced input: PBMCs. The chain is encoded by TRBV19 joined to TRBJ2-2; a stretch of 7 junction bases matches TRBD2. The TCR originated in a man aged 35 to 55 in good health and CMV-seronegative. The nucleotides read TGTGCCAGTAGTGGGAGGGGTTCCACCGGGGAGCTGTTTTTT. Its protein product is CASSGRGSTGELFF.